The 10 T cell receptor beta chains reported below all come from one sample, sequenced in a study of cytomegalovirus exposure and HLA in healthy donors. The study ran its PCR with 60 Vbeta and 13 Jbeta primers. Profiled with immunoSEQ multiplex PCR; TCRdb holds only in-frame clones, not every one. The sample carries fewer than 250,000 clones, 60% to 85% recorded once. What was sequenced was PBMCs. The receptors shown here come from a man aged 40-49 years in good health and CMV-seronegative.

The chain carries TRBV5-1 and TRBJ2-5, with D perhaps TRBD1 (6 bases). The end of the DNA fits TRBJ2-7 better, so the J call may be wrong. The CDR3 is 11 residues long. CDR1 is SGHRS and CDR2 is YFSETQ in the germline V gene. The CDR3 here is CASSLGGEQYF. DNA for the CDR3: TGCGCCAGCAGCTTAGGGGGCGAGCAGTACTTC.

The V gene is TRBV2, the J gene TRBJ1-2; TRBD1 matches 7 bases. J lost 14 bases, V lost 0 bases, and 6 bases had no gene match. The CDR3 contains 12 residues. Germline V gives CDR1 SNHLY, CDR2 FYNNEI. The CDR3 loop reads CASSEAGRGKTF. CDR3 coding DNA: TGTGCCAGCAGTGAAGCGGGCAGGGGGAAGACCTTC.

This clone was counted a few times. The V call is TRBV4-2, the J call TRBJ2-2, with TRBD2 matching over 7 bases. V was clipped by 0 bases and J by 1 base; unmatched bases: 20. The CDR3 contains 22 residues. Germline V gives CDR1 LGHNA, CDR2 YNFKEQ. CDR3 sequence reads: CASSQDQALRGVGHWNTGELFF. The CDR3, as DNA: TGTGCCAGCAGCCAAGACCAGGCCCTACGGGGGGTGGGCCATTGGAACACCGGGGAGCTGTTTTTT.

The count of this clone is one. The chain combines TRBV27 with TRBJ2-1; a weak D match, TRBD1 (6 bases). CDR3 length: 16 residues. CDR1 MNHEY and CDR2 SMNVEV come from the germline V gene (reference sequence). With 10 bases removed from V and 7 bases from J, the gap between germline ends came to 26 bases. CDR3 sequence reads: CATQNLGQSLMNEQFF. CDR3 in DNA: TGTGCCACCCAAAACCTAGGACAGTCATTAATGAATGAGCAGTTCTTC.

The chain couples TRBV6-5 to TRBJ1-2, with 7 bases that match TRBD1. CDR3 size: 14 residues. With 5 bases clipped from V and 9 bases from J, the junction kept 12 bases outside the gene matches. Germline CDR1 MNHEY, CDR2 SVGAGI. The CDR3 DNA reads as TGTGCCAGCAGTAAAACACAGGACAGGATGAGCTACACCTTC. Amino acids: CASSKTQDRMSYTF.

This chain uses TRBV10-2 with TRBJ2-3; 13 positions agree with TRBD2. The CDR3 extends over 18 amino acids. The V gene end was trimmed by 6 bases and the J gene end by 2 bases; junction bases not matched to a gene: 11. The germline V gene encodes CDR1 WSHSY and CDR2 SAAADI. In nucleotides, the CDR3 is TGCGCCAGCAGATACGGGACTAGCGGGGCGACACTCACAGATACGCAGTATTTT. Translation: CASRYGTSGATLTDTQYF.

The V and J genes are TRBV28 and TRBJ1-3, with no clear D. CDR1 is MDHEN and CDR2 is SYDVKM in the germline V gene. The CDR3 covers 15 residues. V gave up 5 bases and J gave up 0 bases, with 11 bases separating them. CDR3 region: CASSQTIYSGNTIYF. In nucleotides, the CDR3 is TGTGCCAGCAGTCAGACTATTTACTCTGGAAACACCATATATTTT.

J is TRBJ2-5 and V is TRBV5-1; the D is unclear. V was clipped by 1 base and J by 2 bases, with 6 bases between them. The CDR3 consists of 13 residues. Germline CDR1 is SGHRS and CDR2 is YFSETQ. The CDR3, as DNA: TGCGCCAGCAGCTTGCCGGAGCAAGAGACCCAGTACTTC. As protein: CASSLPEQETQYF.

In regard to this clone: At the DNA level, this CDR3 is encoded by other sequences in the same sample as well. The CDR3 reads CASSQVGGNQPQHF. CDR3 DNA: TGCGCCAGCAGCCAAGTAGGGGGAAATCAGCCCCAGCATTTT. J is TRBJ1-5 and V is TRBV4-1; D might be TRBD1 (6 bases). CDR1 and CDR2 (germline): MGHRA, YSYEKL. The CDR3 sequence is 14 residues long. V lost 1 base, J lost 4 bases, and 8 bases lay in between.

There are a few counts of this clone. The gene calls are TRBV5-1 and TRBJ1-1; a possible D gene is TRBD1 (5 bases). V lost 0 bases, J lost 6 bases, and 9 bases lay in between. There are 13 residues in the CDR3. Germline loops: CDR1 SGHRS, CDR2 YFSETQ. This CDR3 is CASSLGTRAEAFF. The CDR3 DNA follows: TGCGCCAGCAGCTTGGGGACCAGGGCTGAAGCTTTCTTT.